This paragraph reports one TCR beta chain. Its cognate antigen has yet to be identified. No per-base quality is available; no much larger clone lies one base away. This sample is drawn from a study of blood T cells in healthy people across ages (dated by TCRdb to about 2015). Looking at the study overall: In model experiments, template switching captured roughly one uniquely barcoded TCR beta cDNA molecule for every two T cells. Age-related changes in TCR beta repertoire diversity were measured in the study by deep sequencing normalized with unique cDNA molecular identifiers. Four age groups were formed from the donors: young (average roughly 15 years), middle-aged (approximately 39), aged (roughly 56) and long-lived (roughly 88). Donors of different ages were randomly distributed across sequencing lanes to avoid experimental bias. For two donors (one aged 18 to 30 and one aged 80 or older), the study analyzed two additional independent replicas of 1 million unique cDNA reads from the same blood draw.

Here is what the overall study found, with its caveats: Bulk unsorted PBMC profiling prevented conclusive comparison of naive and antigen-experienced compartments. The long-lived group showed more naive CD4+ T cells, fewer expanded clones and increased TCR diversity than the aged group, suggesting age selection. Observed TCR beta diversity per million T cells fell roughly linearly with age, and a significant reduction was already apparent by age approximately 40. There was a strong correlation between observed TCR beta diversity and the percentage of naive T cells measured by flow cytometry. Estimates of total diversity based on one million sequenced T cells were considered lower bounds and underestimates. Because the CMV infection status of the donors was unknown, age-related changes in expanded clonotypes may potentially have been confounded.

Clipping removes 3 bases from V and 6 bases from J, with 14 as the unmatched junction base count. There are 17 amino acids in the CDR3, from cysteine to phenylalanine inclusive. Of all the DNA, just the CDR3 is kept, 51 bases in frame from base 1. Sequences SGHDN (CDR1) and FVKESK (CDR2) are obtained from the germline V gene. Receptor amplification or capture employed 5' RACE. The sample was run on an Illumina HiSeq 2500. A second PCR of about 6 to 11 cycles was performed with a sample-barcoded 5' primer and a J-beta primer mix. A template-switch 5' adaptor carrying 12 random nucleotides introduced a unique molecular identifier onto each TCR beta cDNA molecule. At least 2.5 million CDR3-containing paired-end reads were obtained from each sample. All of the RNA was converted into first-strand cDNA using the Mint cDNA synthesis kit, with a TRBC-specific oligonucleotide serving as the primer. Following uracil-DNA glycosylase treatment, all cDNA underwent a first 18-cycle PCR with the universal primers M1SS and BC2_uni_R. Concerning the study's data processing: Normalization of each sample was performed by random selection of 1 million high-quality reads, each carrying a distinct molecular identifier. Instead of being binned into consensus sequences, reads that shared molecular identifiers were thrown out. MiTCR, set to a Q25 quality threshold and the strictest error-elimination algorithm, was used for CDR3 identification, clonotype clustering and error correction. A nonparametric unseen species model using Euler transformation provided a lower-bound estimate of total TCR beta diversity. TCRdb reprocessing: public reads trimmed at Q25 with fastp, clones called with MiXCR, in-frame beta chains kept. A single entry per CDR3 protein holds the most common genes and DNA from its merged rows. None of the V and J calls come from the authors' own analysis; TCRdb made them. The sample table contains hundreds of thousands of distinct CDR3 sequences; only one count was recorded for about 50% of them. Less than 15% of the sample is taken by the ten largest.

Systemically healthy Caucasian individuals from Russia, around 39 in total and aged about 6 to 95 years, were included as donors. Each donor gave around 9.5 milliliters of peripheral blood, collected into EDTA-treated Vacutainer tubes. Ficoll-Paque density-gradient centrifugation was used to isolate PBMCs, with at least 6 million obtained per sample. Total RNA, at least 6 micrograms per sample, was extracted from PBMCs with Trizol reagent. For every donor, flow cytometry on a PBMC aliquot measured the percentage of naive CD45RAhigh/CD27high T cells. The rearrangement joined TRBV14 to TRBJ2-1; 7 central nucleotides agree with TRBD1. The sequence was obtained from a woman aged 80 or older in good health. Sequenced input: blood. The base sequence is TGTGCCAGCAGCCAGCTACGAGCGACAGGGAGAGGCAATGAGCAGTTCTTC. Translated, this gives CASSQLRATGRGNEQFF.